This T cell receptor beta chain was sequenced in a study of T cells after yellow fever vaccination (dated by TCRdb to 2018 to 2020). With regard to the full study: Libraries from fractions with low cell numbers were prepared with the SMART-Seq v4 Ultra Low Input RNA kit. To follow T-cell clones before and after primary and booster YFV17D yellow fever vaccination, bulk TCR alpha and beta repertoires were sequenced over time. Two healthy male donors, one aged 18 to 30 and one aged 30 to 40 years, made up the cohort. Blood was collected at multiple timepoints before and after primary and secondary immunization, and bulk PBMC replicates and cell subsets were isolated. General conclusions and limits of the study: Compared with the primary T-cell response, the secondary T-cell response was weaker but faster, peaking on day 5 rather than day 15. After the booster, most clones that had expanded after primary vaccination were detected again (approximately 95% of CD4 and 88% of CD8), suggesting broad maintenance of memory. Computational filtering was required because FACS-sorted repertoires could contain abundant contaminating clonotypes from the bulk population. A small fraction of clonotypes showed up in both the CD4 and CD8 compartments, probably as a result of convergent recombination. Only a couple of donors were included in the study, so the extent to which the findings can be generalized is limited.

The sample's treatment or condition, from its label and the paper: live attenuated yellow fever vaccine strain. At every blood-draw timepoint, two biological replicates of bulk PBMCs were collected. A standard Ficoll-Paque protocol was used to isolate PBMCs from peripheral blood. TriZol was used to extract RNA from bulk PBMCs, CD4 and CD8 fractions, and dextramer-positive and dextramer-negative fractions. TCR cDNA was synthesized by 5'RACE template switching, through which a universal primer site and unique molecular identifiers were introduced. Priming of cDNA synthesis was performed from both the TCR alpha and TCR beta constant segments. Library amplification involved two PCR steps, and the second step added sample barcodes and sequencing adapters. Libraries were sequenced on Illumina HiSeq 2500 (2x100 bp) or NovaSeq (2x150 bp). Turning to the authors' computational methods: Reads were demultiplexed and collapsed into UMI consensus sequences with MIGEC, and V(D)J alignment was performed with MiXCR. Using edgeR on replicate PBMC samples, clonotypes were called vaccine-responding if FDR was below 0.01 and the log2 fold change was above 5 up to day 15. Each bulk clonotype was labeled CD4 or CD8 based on which sequenced repertoire, CD4 or CD8, contained the clonotype at higher abundance. TCRdb cleaned the public reads at Q25 with fastp, built clones with MiXCR and kept in-frame beta chains. Rows are combined by CDR3 protein, so each entry shows the most common genes and DNA. The V and J calls reflect TCRdb's pipeline rather than the authors' work. The sample profile shows 510,000 or so distinct CDR3 sequences; about a fifth of them were found once. 14% of the sample is held by the ten biggest clonotypes.

V loses 5 bases of germline sequence and J loses 2 bases, and the interval between the two ends is 10 bases. The CDR3 sequence holds 13 residues, the cysteine and phenylalanine included. The sequence is cut down to CDR3 DNA, 39 bases in frame from base 1. The germline V gene supplies CDR1 MDHEN and CDR2 SYDVKM. The sample holds a few counts of this clonotype. This receptor's antigen is unknown. Per-nucleotide qualities are absent, and no much larger clonotype sits a single base away. The specimen was PBMCs, collected 15 days after the yellow fever booster vaccination. This TCR was sampled from a man aged 25-40 years who received the YFV17D yellow fever vaccine. The chain is assembled from TRBV28 and TRBJ2-7; the D gene is unclear. The DNA sequence reads TGTGCCAGCAGTCCGCCCCCGACCTACGAGCAGTACTTC. It translates to CASSPPPTYEQYF.